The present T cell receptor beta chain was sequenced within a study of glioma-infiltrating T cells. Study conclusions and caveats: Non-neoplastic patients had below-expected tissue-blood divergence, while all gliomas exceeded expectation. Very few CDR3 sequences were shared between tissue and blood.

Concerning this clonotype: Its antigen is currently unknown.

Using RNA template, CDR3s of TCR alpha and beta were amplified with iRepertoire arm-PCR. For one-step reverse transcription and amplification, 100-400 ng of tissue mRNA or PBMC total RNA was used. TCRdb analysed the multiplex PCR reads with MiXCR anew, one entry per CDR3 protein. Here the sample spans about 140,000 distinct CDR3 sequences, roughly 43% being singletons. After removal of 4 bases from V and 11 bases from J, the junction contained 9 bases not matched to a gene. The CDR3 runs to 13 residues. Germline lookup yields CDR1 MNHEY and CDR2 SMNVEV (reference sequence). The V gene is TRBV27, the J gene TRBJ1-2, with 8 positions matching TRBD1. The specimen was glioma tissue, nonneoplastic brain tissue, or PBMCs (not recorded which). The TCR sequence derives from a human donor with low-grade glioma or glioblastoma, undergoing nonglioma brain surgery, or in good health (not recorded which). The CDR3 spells CASSSRTGSIYTF. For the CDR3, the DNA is TGTGCCAGCAGTTCCCGGACAGGGTCGATTTACACCTTC.